These 3 T cell receptor beta chains were all obtained from the same sample, sequenced in a study of shared clonotypes between healthy human individuals. TCRdb's table, derived via immunoSEQ multiplex PCR, lists solely in-frame clones and lacks some. The sample lists 900,000 to 1,200,000 clones, 70% to 80% seen once, with roughly 0.61% in the top ten. The specimen was memory CD4+ T cells from PBMCs. The sample's subset: CD45RA-negative fraction. Receptors were obtained from a man aged 18 to 29 in good health. Some clones in this sample may be carry-over from other donors' samples.

The rearrangement links TRBV4-1 to TRBJ2-1, with 8 nucleotides matching TRBD2. After removal of 1 base from V and 1 base from J, the junction contained 3 bases not matched to a gene. Germline CDR1 reads MGHRA; CDR2 reads YSYEKL. This CDR3 has 16 residues. CDR3 in DNA: TGCGCCAGCAGCCAAGCCGGGAGGGGTTCCTACAATGAGCAGTTCTTC. Translating gives CASSQAGRGSYNEQFF.

In its sample, this clone was seen a few times. Other DNA sequences of this sample code for an identical CDR3. The rearrangement links TRBV28 to TRBJ2-7; D possibly uses TRBD1 or TRBD2 (5 bases each). This CDR3 spans 15 amino acids. Germline V gene data show CDR1 as MDHEN and CDR2 as SYDVKM. Trimming took off 6 bases at V and 1 base at J, with 16 bases between the two ends. DNA of the CDR3: TGTGCCAGCAGAACTGGGACGTCCCGATCCTACGAGCAGTACTTC. Protein product: CASRTGTSRSYEQYF.

The genes are TRBV4-3 and TRBJ2-1; 12 bases are shared with TRBD2. V lost 1 base to trimming and J lost 1 base; unmatched junction nucleotides: 2. The germline V gene encodes CDR1 LGHNA and CDR2 YSLEER. CDR3 length: 17 residues. The CDR3 is CASSQGLAGESYNEQFF. The DNA for the CDR3 is TGCGCCAGCAGCCAAGGACTAGCGGGAGAGTCCTACAATGAGCAGTTCTTC.